The rows below give T cell receptor beta chains drawn from one sample of a study of blood T cell repertoires in COVID-19. Libraries were prepared by immunoSEQ multiplex PCR; TCRdb keeps only in-frame clonotypes and omits some of them. Among roughly 220,000 clones listed, roughly 86% were seen once. The sequenced material came from peripheral blood. These receptors were obtained from a woman aged 45-65 years with COVID-19, enrolled during active disease. The CDR3 runs from the conserved cysteine through the conserved F or W.

V: TRBV6-6
CDR3: CASIQAGTGVEKLFF

V: TRBV7-2
CDR3: CASSLSPSGGTDTQYF

V: TRBV20-1
CDR3: CSAQFGFEAFF

V: TRBV13
CDR3: CASSLGPGGTEAFF

V: TRBV5-1
CDR3: CASSLGHHSYNEQFF

V: TRBV15
CDR3: CATSRSRDRSYEQYF

V: TRBV4-3
CDR3: CASSQDPGNTYGYTF

V: TRBV6-2/TRBV6-3
CDR3: CASSSDFNTEAFF

V: TRBV10-1
CDR3: CASSESRWEDTQYF

V: TRBV15
CDR3: CATSREGRGSNQPQHF

V: TRBV6-5
CDR3: CASSYPPQGSNQPQHF

V: TRBV5-1
CDR3: CASSFGDSTSPLHF

V: TRBV6-5
CDR3: CASGGLAGADTQYF

V: TRBV19
CDR3: CASSMGGYGEQFF

V: TRBV9
CDR3: CASSGSGGLNNEQFF

V: TRBV19
CDR3: CASSISGLQETQYF

V: TRBV27
CDR3: CASSPRVLDGYTF

V: TRBV5-6
CDR3: CASSLVGGYGYTF

V: TRBV13
CDR3: CASSLGGQGDPEAFF

V: TRBV2
CDR3: CASSETLLLQALGETQYF